This T cell receptor beta chain was recovered during a study of CD8 T cells in ankylosing spondylitis. The CDR3 is 16 residues long. Trimming took off 1 base at V and 2 bases at J, with 13 bases between the two ends. The V gene's germline CDR1 is SGHTA and CDR2 FQGNSA. This clonotype has just a few counts. Its matching antigen is unknown. Regarding the study as a whole: Disease-associated clones were CD8+ and fairly uncommon in peripheral blood. Significant enrichment of disease-linked clones was reportedly seen in matched ankylosing spondylitis synovial fluid. In reactive arthritis synovial fluid and blood, some motif variants had been reported before. It appeared that ankylosing spondylitis blood was characterized by a TCR beta motif of several highly homologous variants.

Quantitative barcoded 5'-RACE was used to prepare TCR beta libraries. TCRdb re-called the 5' RACE reads with MiXCR, one entry per CDR3 protein. The sample carries about 330,000 distinct CDR3 sequences, approximately 8.2% recorded once. This clonotype was obtained from a male donor with ankylosing spondylitis. The sample comprised blood, either unsorted or a sorted T cell fraction (not recorded which). The rearrangement uses TRBV7-2 and TRBJ2-3, with D possibly being TRBD2 (5 bases). The chain's CDR3 is CASSLVSGLDTDTQYF. The CDR3 coding sequence is TGTGCCAGCAGCTTAGTCTCAGGACTTGACACAGATACGCAGTATTTT.